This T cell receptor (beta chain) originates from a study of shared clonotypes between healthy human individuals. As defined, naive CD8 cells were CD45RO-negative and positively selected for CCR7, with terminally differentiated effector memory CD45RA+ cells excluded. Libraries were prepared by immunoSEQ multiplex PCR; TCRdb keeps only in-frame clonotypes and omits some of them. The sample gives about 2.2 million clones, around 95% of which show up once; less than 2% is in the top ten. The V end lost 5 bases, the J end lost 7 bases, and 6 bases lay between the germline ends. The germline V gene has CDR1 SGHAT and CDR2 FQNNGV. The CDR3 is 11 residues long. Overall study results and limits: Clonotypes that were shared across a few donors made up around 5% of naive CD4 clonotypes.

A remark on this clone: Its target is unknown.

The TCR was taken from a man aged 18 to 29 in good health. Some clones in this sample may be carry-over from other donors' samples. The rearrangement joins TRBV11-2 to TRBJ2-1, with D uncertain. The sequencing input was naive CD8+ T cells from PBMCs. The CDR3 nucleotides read TGTGCCAGCAGCGCCAAAAATGAGCAGTTCTTC. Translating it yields CASSAKNEQFF. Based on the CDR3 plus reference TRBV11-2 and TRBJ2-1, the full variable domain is EAGVAQSPRYKIIEKRQSVAFWCNPISGHATLYWYQQILGQGPKLLIQFQNNGVVDDSQLPKDRFSAERLKGVDSTLKIQPAKLEDSAVYLCASSAKNEQFFGPGTRLTVL.